A single sample is the source of the 30 T cell receptor beta chains below, sequenced in a study of CD4 T cells in relation to SARS-CoV-2 and coronaviruses. TCRdb's copy holds only in-frame clones and misses some; the assay was immunoSEQ multiplex PCR. The data show about 37,000 clones, 80% to 90% seen once. The sequencing sample was made of memory CD4+ T cells from PBMCs. The receptors shown here come from an adult with COVID-19.

The chain links TRBV9 to TRBJ2-5; D is ambiguous. V was cut by 0 bases and J by 2 bases, with 5 bases left in between. CDR1 is SGDLS and CDR2 is YYNGEE in the germline V gene. The CDR3 covers 13 residues. CDR3 region: CASSVGQQETQYF. DNA for the CDR3: TGTGCCAGCAGCGTAGGGCAGCAAGAGACCCAGTACTTC.

This chain links TRBV25-1 with TRBJ2-7; a weak D match, TRBD1 (5 bases). This CDR3 contains 11 residues. V was pared by 10 bases and J by 3 bases, with 10 bases between. The germline V gene has CDR1 MGHDK and CDR2 SYGVNS. Here the CDR3 DNA reads TGTGCCACCGGACACGGCTACGAGCAGTACTTC. Its protein product is CATGHGYEQYF.

The V gene is TRBV5-1, the J gene TRBJ1-1; D is ambiguous. Per the germline V gene, CDR1 is SGHRS and CDR2 is YFSETQ. CDR3 length: 13 amino acids. Trimming took 4 bases from V and 6 from J, leaving 13 bases between them. The chain's CDR3 is CASSPTFLAEAFF. The CDR3 region has the DNA TGCGCCAGCAGCCCCACCTTTTTAGCTGAAGCTTTCTTT.

In its sample, this clone was seen a few times. V and J are TRBV12-3 or TRBV12-4 and TRBJ1-2; D is unresolved. The V and J ends lost 3 bases and 4 bases respectively, with 6 bases between them. The CDR3 spans 12 residues. CDR3 nucleotide sequence: TGTGCCAGCAGTTTTAGTAGCTATGGCTACACCTTC. Translation gives CASSFSSYGYTF.

This clone was found once. The CDR3 protein is CASSLRMGGNTIYF. DNA of the CDR3: TGTGCCAGCAGCTTACGTATGGGTGGAAACACCATATATTTT. The rearrangement joins TRBV7-6 to TRBJ1-3; D ambiguous. The germline V gene encodes CDR1 SGHVS and CDR2 FNYEAQ. Trimming removed 2 bases from V and 3 bases from J, with 8 bases in between. The CDR3 spans 14 residues.

This chain connects TRBV6-1 to TRBJ2-5; D is uncertain. The germline V gene encodes CDR1 MNHNS and CDR2 SASEGT. The CDR3 spans 14 residues. Trimming removed 2 bases from V and 5 bases from J, with 12 bases in between. CDR3 nucleotides: TGTGCCAGCAGTGAATTGGACGGAATGGAGACCCAGTACTTC. Translating gives CASSELDGMETQYF.

The J gene is TRBJ2-3, the V gene TRBV5-1, with 7 bases matching TRBD1. The CDR3 spans 16 residues. Germline loops: CDR1 SGHRS, CDR2 YFSETQ. After removal of 0 bases from V and 0 bases from J, the junction contained 4 bases not matched to a gene. CDR3: CASSLGVTGSTDTQYF. CDR3 coding DNA: TGCGCCAGCAGCTTGGGCGTGACAGGGAGCACAGATACGCAGTATTTT.

This clone was seen only once. This rearrangement joins TRBV7-6 to TRBJ2-5, with 8 bases matching TRBD1. Germline CDR1 reads SGHVS; CDR2 reads FNYEAQ. This CDR3 spans 15 amino acids. The V gene end was trimmed by 2 bases and the J gene end by 4 bases; junction bases not matched to a gene: 6. The CDR3 region is CASSLNQGATETQYF. In DNA, the CDR3 is TGTGCCAGCAGCTTAAACCAGGGGGCAACAGAGACCCAGTACTTC.

The V and J genes are TRBV2 and TRBJ2-3; D might be TRBD2 (5 bases). V lost 8 bases to trimming and J lost 2 bases, with 11 bases between them. CDR3 length: 13 amino acids. Germline V gives CDR1 SNHLY, CDR2 FYNNEI. CDR3 loop: CASYTDYTDTQYF. CDR3 nucleotides: TGTGCCAGCTATACAGACTACACAGATACGCAGTATTTT.

The chain links TRBV11-2 to TRBJ2-3, with D uncertain. The length of the CDR3 is 14 residues. Looked up from germline, CDR1 is SGHAT and CDR2 is FQNNGV. Trimming left V 1 base short and J 0 bases short, with 5 bases between. The CDR3 loop reads CASSLARSTDTQYF. CDR3 DNA sequence: TGTGCCAGCAGCTTAGCTAGGAGCACAGATACGCAGTATTTT. Looking up the rest from reference TRBV11-2 and TRBJ2-3 gives the full variable domain: EAGVAQSPRYKIIEKRQSVAFWCNPISGHATLYWYQQILGQGPKLLIQFQNNGVVDDSQLPKDRFSAERLKGVDSTLKIQPAKLEDSAVYLCASSLARSTDTQYFGPGTRLTVL.

This clone was detected only a few times. J is TRBJ2-1 and V is TRBV7-9, with 10 bases that match TRBD2. J was trimmed by 0 bases and V by 6 bases; bases with no gene match: 8. The length of the CDR3 is 17 residues. Germline CDR1 and CDR2: SEHNR and FQNEAQ (reference sequence). CDR3 sequence (DNA): TGTGCCAGCAGTCTTGGACTAGCGGCGAGCTCCTACAATGAGCAGTTCTTC. Translation gives CASSLGLAASSYNEQFF.

The chain is built from TRBV28 and TRBJ2-4, with D possibly matching TRBD1 (5 bases). This CDR3 spans 14 amino acids. Trimming stripped 2 bases from V and 5 bases from J, with 10 bases between. The germline V gene encodes CDR1 MDHEN and CDR2 SYDVKM. CDR3 protein: CASSLSPGQNIQYF. CDR3 sequence (DNA): TGTGCCAGCAGTTTAAGTCCAGGGCAAAACATTCAGTACTTC.

The chain uses TRBV6-2 or TRBV6-3 and TRBJ1-2; D uncertain. The CDR3 extends over 13 amino acids. Trimming shortened V by 2 bases and J by 8 bases, and 12 bases separated the two germline ends. CDR1 and CDR2 (germline): MNHEY, SVGEGT. CDR3 region: CASSYAWVGGYTF. As DNA, the CDR3 is TGTGCCAGCAGTTACGCCTGGGTTGGGGGCTACACCTTC.

The genes are TRBV27 and TRBJ2-3, with 10 positions matching TRBD2. The trim removed 2 bases at V and 3 bases at J, leaving 14 bases unmatched. The CDR3 contains 19 residues. In germline, CDR1 is MNHEY, CDR2 SMNVEV (reference sequence). CDR3 in DNA: TGTGCCAGCAGTTTAATCCGGACTAGCGGCAGAGGTGGTACAGATACGCAGTATTTT. Its translation is CASSLIRTSGRGGTDTQYF.

The chain links TRBV2 to TRBJ2-7, with D unclear. CDR1 SNHLY and CDR2 FYNNEI come from the germline V gene. Trimming removed 2 bases at V and 2 bases at J, with 13 bases between. The CDR3 consists of 15 residues. The CDR3 DNA is TGTGCCAGCAGTGAATCCCTTGTGGTGACCTACGAGCAGTACTTC. It specifies CASSESLVVTYEQYF.

The gene calls are TRBV6-5 and TRBJ2-7; 9 bases line up with TRBD1. Germline V gene data show CDR1 as MNHEY and CDR2 as SVGAGI. V trimming: 2 bases; J trimming: 6 bases; junction bases outside the gene matches: 8. This CDR3 is built from 15 residues. CDR3 sequence (DNA): TGTGCCAGCAGTTACACGCACAGGGGGCGGGTCGAGCAGTACTTC. Its protein product is CASSYTHRGRVEQYF.

This clone was recorded once. The genes are TRBV5-4 and TRBJ2-6, with D possibly being TRBD2 (5 bases). The CDR3 sequence is 16 residues long. Germline V CDR1 and CDR2: SGHNT, YYREEE (reference sequence). V was shortened by 5 bases and J by 2 bases, with 14 bases between the two germline ends. The CDR3 region is CASRAEVDPGANVLTF. CDR3 bases: TGTGCCAGCAGGGCGGAGGTCGATCCTGGGGCCAACGTCCTGACTTTC.

The chain is built from TRBV28 and TRBJ1-3; 10 bases line up with TRBD1. The CDR3 runs 18 residues. In germline, CDR1 is MDHEN, CDR2 SYDVKM. V gave up 4 bases and J gave up 1 base; unmatched junction bases: 10. The CDR3, as DNA: TGTGCCAGCAGTTCCTCTCCGGGGACAGGGGTTTCTGGAAACACCATATATTTT. Protein sequence: CASSSSPGTGVSGNTIYF.

This clone showed up just a few times. The chain combines TRBV6-2 or TRBV6-3 with TRBJ1-3; no firm D call. V lost 2 bases and J lost 0, with 2 bases in between. The CDR3 extends over 13 amino acids. The germline V gene encodes CDR1 MNHEY and CDR2 SVGEGT. The CDR3 here is CASSYSSGNTIYF. In DNA form, the CDR3 reads TGTGCCAGCAGTTACAGCTCTGGAAACACCATATATTTT.

The chain carries TRBV7-2 and TRBJ2-3; 9 nucleotides agree with TRBD2. Germline V gene lookup returns CDR1 SGHTA and CDR2 FQGNSA. This CDR3 has 16 residues. Unmatched junction bases numbered 10, after V lost 3 bases and J lost 6 bases. CDR3 amino acids: CASSFPQREARDTQYF. CDR3 bases: TGTGCCAGCAGCTTCCCTCAGCGGGAGGCAAGGGATACGCAGTATTTT.

V is TRBV25-1 and J is TRBJ1-6, with D hard to call. Trimming stripped 3 bases from V and 9 bases from J, with 12 bases between. Germline V gene lookup returns CDR1 MGHDK and CDR2 SYGVNS. CDR3 size: 14 residues. The CDR3 here is CASSEVAATSPLHF. The CDR3 region has the DNA TGTGCCAGCAGTGAGGTTGCGGCGACTTCACCCCTCCACTTT.

V is TRBV24-1 and J is TRBJ2-5; 8 positions match TRBD2. The junction had 8 bases not matched to a gene; V was cut back by 4 bases and J by 2 bases. The CDR3 is made up of 16 amino acids. CDR1 is KGHDR, CDR2 SFDVKD, per germline. CDR3 in DNA: TGTGCCACCAGTGACTCTACCTTAGCGGGACAAGAGACCCAGTACTTC. Its protein product is CATSDSTLAGQETQYF.

This sequence joins TRBV30 and TRBJ1-4, with TRBD1 as a possible D gene (6 bases). The CDR3 is made up of 14 amino acids. Germline CDR1 is GTSNPN and CDR2 is SVGIG (reference sequence). V was shortened by 0 bases and J by 8 bases, with 13 bases between the two germline ends. In DNA, the CDR3 is TGTGCCTGGAGTGTACTCAGGGGAGGCGAAAAACTGTTTTTT. Translating it yields CAWSVLRGGEKLFF.

The chain is built from TRBV6-5 and TRBJ1-1; tentative D call: TRBD1 (5 bases). The CDR3 is 15 amino acids. V was trimmed by 10 bases and J by 0 bases, leaving 18 bases between them. CDR1 and CDR2 (germline): MNHEY, SVGAGI. CDR3 residues: CATRPGRFMNTEAFF. The CDR3 DNA reads TGTGCCACCAGACCGGGACGTTTCATGAACACTGAAGCTTTCTTT.

V is TRBV20-1 and J is TRBJ2-7, with D maybe TRBD1 (6 bases). Germline assignment: CDR1 DFQATT and CDR2 SNEGSKA (reference sequence). The CDR3 has 11 amino acids. In DNA form, the CDR3 reads TGCAATGTGGACAGAGTCTACGAGCAGTACTTC. Its translation is CNVDRVYEQYF.

This rearrangement joins TRBV14 to TRBJ2-7, with TRBD2 identical over 13 bases. The CDR3 spans 16 residues. Germline trimming cut 3 bases from V and 4 bases from J; bases unmatched to any gene: 6. Germline V gives CDR1 SGHDN, CDR2 FVKESK. CDR3 DNA sequence: TGTGCCAGCAGCCACGGACTAGCGGGAGATGGGTACGAGCAGTACTTC. This encodes CASSHGLAGDGYEQYF.

The J gene is TRBJ2-1, the V gene TRBV28; 9 nucleotides line up with TRBD2. This CDR3 spans 19 amino acids. The germline V gene has CDR1 MDHEN and CDR2 SYDVKM. V dropped 5 bases and J dropped 5; count of bases not matched to a gene: 19. CDR3 protein: CASSPPLRPRGTSHNEQFF. As DNA, the CDR3 is TGTGCCAGCAGTCCGCCTCTACGACCCCGCGGGACTAGCCACAATGAGCAGTTCTTC.

V usage is TRBV4-3 and J usage is TRBJ1-6, with TRBD1 matching 10 bases. CDR3 length: 18 residues. V shed 0 bases, J shed 10 bases, and the junction held 12 bases outside the gene matches. Germline V gene lookup returns CDR1 LGHNA and CDR2 YSLEER. CDR3 amino acids: CASSQDMRTTGGGSPLHF. CDR3 DNA sequence: TGCGCCAGCAGCCAAGATATGCGGACGACAGGGGGCGGCTCACCCCTCCACTTT.

CDR3 amino acids: CASSYGRLAATEQYF. CDR3 sequence (DNA): TGTGCCAGCAGTTACGGGAGACTAGCGGCTACTGAGCAGTACTTC. The chain links TRBV6-2 or TRBV6-3 to TRBJ2-7, with 9 bases matching TRBD2. Trimming at V came to 2 bases and at J to 7 bases, leaving 9 bases not matched to a gene. The CDR3 consists of 15 residues. CDR1 is MNHEY and CDR2 is SVGEGT in the germline V gene.

This rearrangement joins TRBV29-1 to TRBJ2-7; 7 positions agree with TRBD2. This CDR3 region has 14 residues. In germline, CDR1 is SQVTM, CDR2 ANQGSEA. Trimming cost V 6 bases and J 3 bases; bases outside gene matches: 11. The CDR3 DNA follows: TGCAGCGTCGTCAACCCTAGCGGAAACTACGAGCAGTACTTC. As protein: CSVVNPSGNYEQYF.